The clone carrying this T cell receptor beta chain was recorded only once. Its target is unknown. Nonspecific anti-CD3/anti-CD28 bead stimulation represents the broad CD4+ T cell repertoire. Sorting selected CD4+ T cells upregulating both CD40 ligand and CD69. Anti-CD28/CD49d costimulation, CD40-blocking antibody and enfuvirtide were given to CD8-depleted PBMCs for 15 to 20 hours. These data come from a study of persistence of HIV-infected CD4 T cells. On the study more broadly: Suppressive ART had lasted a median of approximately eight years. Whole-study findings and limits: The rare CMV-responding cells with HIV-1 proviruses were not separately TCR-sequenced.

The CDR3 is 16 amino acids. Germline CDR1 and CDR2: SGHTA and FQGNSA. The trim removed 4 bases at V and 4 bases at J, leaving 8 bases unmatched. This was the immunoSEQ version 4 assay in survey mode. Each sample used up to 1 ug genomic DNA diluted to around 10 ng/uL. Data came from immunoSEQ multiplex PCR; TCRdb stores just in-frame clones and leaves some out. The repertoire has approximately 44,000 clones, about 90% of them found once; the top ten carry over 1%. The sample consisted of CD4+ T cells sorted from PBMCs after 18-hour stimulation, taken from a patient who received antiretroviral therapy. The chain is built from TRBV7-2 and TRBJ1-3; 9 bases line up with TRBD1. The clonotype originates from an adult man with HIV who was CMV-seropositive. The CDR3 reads CASSSTPGQGGNTIYF. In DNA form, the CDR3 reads TGTGCCAGCAGCTCGACTCCGGGACAGGGAGGAAACACCATATATTTT.